These 27 T cell receptor beta chains share one sample of origin, sequenced in a study of human T cells and chemical hapten exposure. TCRdb independently ran MiXCR on the 5' RACE reads; one entry per CDR3 protein. The sample lists 80,000 or so distinct CDR3 sequences, about 16% seen once, with around 6.8% in the top ten. It was from unfractionated whole blood that total RNA was extracted. Receptor source: a female donor in good health.

The J gene is TRBJ1-1, the V gene TRBV6-5; D is perhaps TRBD1 (6 bases). The CDR3 covers 13 residues. CDR1 is MNHEY, CDR2 SVGAGI, per germline. The V gene lost 4 bases and the J gene lost 6 bases, with 12 bases spanning the gap. The CDR3, as DNA: TGTGCCAGCAGTTTGAGGGGGGTAGCTGAAGCTTTCTTT. Its protein product is CASSLRGVAEAFF.

The rearrangement uses TRBV2 and TRBJ2-3; D possibly corresponds to TRBD2 (5 bases). Germline CDR1 is SNHLY and CDR2 is FYNNEI. The V end lost 6 bases, the J end lost 2 bases, and 15 bases lay between the germline ends. The CDR3 length is 15 residues. The CDR3 nucleotides are TGTGCCAGCAGCGCGGACTTGGGGAACACAGATACGCAGTATTTT. The encoded protein is CASSADLGNTDTQYF.

This clonotype has more than one count but fewer than ten. The chain has TRBV6-1 and TRBJ2-3; D uncertain. CDR1 and CDR2 from the germline V gene are MNHNS and SASEGT. CDR3 length: 14 amino acids. With 2 bases removed from V and 0 bases from J, the gap between germline ends came to 6 bases. Here the CDR3 DNA reads TGTGCCAGCAGTGAAAAACTGAGCACAGATACGCAGTATTTT. It specifies CASSEKLSTDTQYF.

Only a few counts were recorded for this clonotype. The CDR3 here is CASSARGYEQYF. The CDR3 nucleotides read TGTGCCAGCAGCGCCAGGGGCTACGAGCAGTACTTC. The V call is TRBV7-2, the J call TRBJ2-7; TRBD1 might be the D (6 bases). Germline loops: CDR1 SGHTA, CDR2 FQGNSA. The CDR3 contains 12 residues. Trimming took 5 bases from V and 3 from J, leaving 8 bases between them.

This chain connects TRBV28 to TRBJ2-3; the D gene is possibly TRBD1 (8 bases). This CDR3 spans 15 amino acids. The germline V and J ends were trimmed by 7 bases and 5 bases, with 19 bases remaining between them. Germline values: CDR1 MDHEN, CDR2 SYDVKM. CDR3 region: CASNGQGGGKDTQYF. DNA for the CDR3: TGTGCCAGCAACGGACAGGGAGGGGGAAAAGATACGCAGTATTTT.

The CDR3 DNA is TGCAGTGCTACCAGAGGAGCGGGGGAGCCTACGCAGTATTTT. Its translation: CSATRGAGEPTQYF. The rearrangement links TRBV20-1 to TRBJ2-3; 8 bases map to TRBD2. The V gene end was trimmed by 4 bases and the J gene end by 8 bases; junction bases not matched to a gene: 11. Germline V gene lookup returns CDR1 DFQATT and CDR2 SNEGSKA (reference sequence). The CDR3 loop spans 14 amino acids.

This clonotype is medium-sized by share. This chain links TRBV3-1 with TRBJ2-5; 14 nucleotides agree with TRBD2. The CDR3 has 16 amino acids. The ends lost 5 bases at V and 2 bases at J; junction bases unmatched: 4. Germline CDR1 reads LGHDT; CDR2 reads YNNKEL (reference sequence). The CDR3 loop reads CASSLTSGGGQETQYF. CDR3 sequence (DNA): TGTGCCAGCAGCTTGACTAGCGGGGGGGGGCAAGAGACCCAGTACTTC.

The chain has TRBV7-8 and TRBJ1-5; a weak D match, TRBD1 (6 bases). Trimming pared 5 bases from V and 0 bases from J, leaving 20 bases between. There are 18 residues in the CDR3. CDR1 and CDR2 (germline): SGHVS, FQNEAQ. CDR3 bases: TGTGCCAGCAGCCAAGACAGGCCTGCCCCCCTTAGCAATCAGCCCCAGCATTTT. Translating it yields CASSQDRPAPLSNQPQHF.

At least ten counts were recorded for this clonotype. V usage is TRBV6-5 and J usage is TRBJ1-5; D remains unclear. Germline loops: CDR1 MNHEY, CDR2 SVGAGI. The CDR3 is made up of 11 amino acids. The CDR3 reads CAEIYDNTQHF. In DNA, the CDR3 is TGTGCTGAAATTTACGACAACACCCAGCATTTT.

This clonotype has at least ten counts. The chain combines TRBV7-2 with TRBJ2-5; 9 bases match TRBD2. Germline values: CDR1 SGHTA, CDR2 FQGNSA. This CDR3 is built from 16 residues. With 5 bases clipped from V and 6 bases from J, the junction kept 13 bases outside the gene matches. The CDR3 nucleotides read TGTGCCAGCAGCCTAGAACCGCGGGGGGGCCGGAAGACCCAGTACTTC. Its protein is CASSLEPRGGRKTQYF.

The rearrangement uses TRBV2 and TRBJ2-3, with 11 bases lining up with TRBD2. The J segment lost 4 bases and the V segment lost 0 bases, leaving 0 bases of the junction unmatched. CDR3 length: 15 amino acids. CDR1 is SNHLY, CDR2 FYNNEI, per germline. The CDR3 sequence is CASSEAGLAADTQYF. The CDR3 DNA follows: TGTGCCAGCAGTGAAGCGGGACTAGCGGCAGATACGCAGTATTTT.

The genes are TRBV5-1 and TRBJ2-5; 8 nucleotides line up with TRBD2. The CDR3 length is 15 residues. The trim removed 0 bases at V and 1 base at J, leaving 2 bases unmatched. Germline assignment: CDR1 SGHRS and CDR2 YFSETQ. For the CDR3, the DNA is TGCGCCAGCAGCTTGGGGGGGACTAGCCAAGAGACCCAGTACTTC. Translation: CASSLGGTSQETQYF.

This clonotype was seen a handful of times. The chain is built from TRBV28 and TRBJ1-4; tentative D call: TRBD1 (5 bases). Between the trimmed V and J ends, which lost 5 bases and 8 bases, there was a span of 24 bases. CDR1 and CDR2 (germline): MDHEN, SYDVKM. The CDR3 spans 17 residues. The CDR3 DNA reads TGTGCCAGCAGTCCCGTAAGAGGGACCCGGTGGAGGGAAAAACTGTTTTTT. Encoded protein: CASSPVRGTRWREKLFF.

This clonotype came up many times. This rearrangement joins TRBV5-6 to TRBJ2-5, with D perhaps matching TRBD2 (5 bases). Per germline, CDR1 SGHDT and CDR2 YYEEEE. The V end was cut by 3 bases, the J end by 5 bases, with 17 bases between. The CDR3 length is 15 residues. The CDR3 sequence: CASSSLRASWETQYF. The CDR3 coding sequence is TGTGCCAGCAGCTCCCTGCGGGCTTCCTGGGAGACCCAGTACTTC.

This clonotype has only a few counts. This chain connects TRBV29-1 to TRBJ1-1, with D possibly matching TRBD1 (5 bases). The CDR3 has 15 residues. The germline CDR1 and CDR2 sequences are SQVTM and ANQGSEA. The germline V and J ends were trimmed by 4 bases and 0 bases, with 15 bases remaining between them. In DNA, the CDR3 is TGCAGCGTTGCGCGCAGGGAAGAAATGAACACTGAAGCTTTCTTT. Encoded protein: CSVARREEMNTEAFF.

The chain couples TRBV10-3 to TRBJ2-5, with TRBD1 matching over 8 bases. The CDR3 spans 15 residues. The ends lost 6 bases at V and 5 bases at J; junction bases unmatched: 11. Germline V gene sequence: CDR1 ENHRY, CDR2 SYGVKD. DNA of the CDR3: TGTGCCATCAGCACCCCTGAGACAGGGGTCGAGACCCAGTACTTC. Its protein product is CAISTPETGVETQYF.

This CDR3 reads CATQAVREQFF. Written as DNA, the CDR3 is TGTGCCACACAAGCGGTACGTGAGCAGTTCTTC. The chain links TRBV12-3 or TRBV12-4 to TRBJ2-1; perhaps TRBD2 as D (5 bases). V was shortened by 10 bases and J by 9 bases, with 13 bases between the two germline ends. The CDR3 has 11 residues.

The V call is TRBV7-2, the J call TRBJ2-1; 10 nucleotides agree with TRBD2. Per the germline V gene, CDR1 is SGHTA and CDR2 is FQGNSA. The CDR3 length is 16 residues. Losses at the gene ends were 2 bases for V and 15 bases for J; bases not matched to a gene: 16. The CDR3 DNA is TGTGCCAGCAGCTTACAAGGGACTAGCGCTCCCCAGGAGTGGTTCTTC. Translation: CASSLQGTSAPQEWFF.

This chain joins TRBV2 and TRBJ2-4; 11 bases line up with TRBD1. V lost 6 bases and J lost 8; bases outside the gene matches: 9. CDR3 size: 15 residues. The germline CDR1 and CDR2 sequences are SNHLY and FYNNEI. CDR3 amino acids: CASREDRGRLYIQYF. CDR3 sequence (DNA): TGTGCCAGCAGAGAGGACAGGGGGCGCTTATACATTCAGTACTTC.

The V and J genes are TRBV5-1 and TRBJ2-1; D remains unclear. V was cut by 2 bases and J by 5 bases, with 14 bases left in between. The V gene's germline CDR1 is SGHRS and CDR2 YFSETQ. The CDR3 spans 15 residues. DNA for the CDR3: TGCGCCAGCAGCTTACAGCCGGTTGGTGACAATGAGCAGTTCTTC. It yields the protein CASSLQPVGDNEQFF.

The CDR3 nucleotides read TGTGCCACCAGGGACTATTGCACAGATACGCAGTATTTT. It translates to CATRDYCTDTQYF. The chain uses TRBV24-1 and TRBJ2-3; D possibly corresponds to TRBD2 (6 bases). The germline V gene encodes CDR1 KGHDR and CDR2 SFDVKD. Trimming removed 7 bases at V and 1 base at J, with 8 bases between. The CDR3 loop spans 13 amino acids.

This chain links TRBV28 with TRBJ2-5, with 10 positions matching TRBD1. After removal of 4 bases from V and 5 bases from J, the junction contained 13 bases not matched to a gene. Germline values: CDR1 MDHEN, CDR2 SYDVKM. This CDR3 region has 17 residues. CDR3 nucleotides: TGTGCCAGCAGTTCTTATTTGGACAGGGGGATGTCGGAGACCCAGTACTTC. It translates to CASSSYLDRGMSETQYF.

The rearrangement uses TRBV5-1 and TRBJ2-5; 9 bases line up with TRBD1. The germline CDR1 and CDR2 sequences are SGHRS and YFSETQ. The CDR3 is 17 residues long. Trimming at V came to 4 bases and at J to 2 bases, leaving 12 bases not matched to a gene. As DNA, the CDR3 is TGCGCCAGCAGCCCGGGACAGGGTCGGGGGATACAAGAGACCCAGTACTTC. Translated, it gives CASSPGQGRGIQETQYF. Combining the CDR3 with reference TRBV5-1 and TRBJ2-5 gives the whole variable domain KAGVTQTPRYLIKTRGQQVTLSCSPISGHRSVSWYQQTPGQGLQFLFEYFSETQRNKGNFPGRFSGRQFSNSRSEMNVSTLELGDSALYLCASSPGQGRGIQETQYFGPGTRLLVL.

This clonotype has just a few counts. The chain carries TRBV7-9 and TRBJ2-3; D is undetermined. The V gene's germline CDR1 is SEHNR and CDR2 FQNEAQ (reference sequence). The CDR3 runs 13 residues. V was shortened by 1 base and J by 6 bases, with 8 bases between the two germline ends. The CDR3, as DNA: TGTGCCAGCAGCTTAGGAATCATGGATACGCAGTATTTT. Amino acids: CASSLGIMDTQYF. Full variable domain (outside the CDR3, taken from reference TRBV7-9 and TRBJ2-3): DTGVSQNPRHKITKRGQNVTFRCDPISEHNRLYWYRQTLGQGPEFLTYFQNEAQLEKSRLLSDRFSAERPKGSFSTLEIQRTEQGDSAMYLCASSLGIMDTQYFGPGTRLTVL.

This clonotype has at least ten counts. The V and J genes are TRBV28 and TRBJ2-1, with a possible D match to TRBD1 (5 bases). The CDR3 is made up of 16 amino acids. Germline CDR1 is MDHEN and CDR2 is SYDVKM. Trimming stripped 5 bases from V and 0 bases from J, with 14 bases between. The CDR3 region has the DNA TGTGCCAGCAGTGGGGCGAGCCAAGTCTCCTACAATGAGCAGTTCTTC. Its protein product is CASSGASQVSYNEQFF.

This clonotype was observed a few times. V and J are TRBV29-1 and TRBJ2-6; D is unresolved. This CDR3 region has 14 residues. CDR1 is SQVTM and CDR2 is ANQGSEA in the germline V gene. Trimming removed 6 bases from V and 4 bases from J, with 13 bases in between. CDR3 region: CSVGSYIGANVLTF. DNA for the CDR3: TGCAGCGTAGGATCCTATATAGGGGCCAACGTCCTGACTTTC.

This clonotype showed up just a few times. The V and J genes are TRBV18 and TRBJ2-3; TRBD1 aligns across 7 bases. The CDR3 contains 16 residues. Germline CDR1 and CDR2: KGHSH and LQKENI. The ends lost 2 bases at V and 2 bases at J; junction bases unmatched: 7. CDR3 residues: CASSPGGQPFTDTQYF. CDR3 bases: TGTGCCAGCTCACCAGGGGGACAGCCTTTCACAGATACGCAGTATTTT.